The rows below give T cell receptor beta chains drawn from one sample of a study of blood T cell repertoires in COVID-19. The method was immunoSEQ multiplex PCR; TCRdb's version includes in-frame clones alone and lacks a portion of them. The table records fewer than 200,000 clones, roughly 90% of them present only once. Material: peripheral blood. These receptors were obtained from a woman aged 55-70 years who had recovered from COVID-19. Both conserved end residues are part of each CDR3. D genes are given only for firm matches. Not all rows give a size; the values are once, few, many and, for expanded clones, a class.

TRBV12-3/TRBV12-4	TRBJ1-1	TRBD1	NA	TGTGCCAGCAGTTTGAACAGGGGGCTTCAAGCTTTCTTT	CASSLNRGLQAFF
TRBV5-1	TRBJ2-5	TRBD2	NA	TGCGCCAGCAGCCCGGGGACTACTAAAGAGACCCAGTACTTC	CASSPGTTKETQYF
TRBV5-1	TRBJ1-1	NA	NA	TGCGCCAGCAGCTCCAGAGGTATGAACACTGAAGCTTTCTTT	CASSSRGMNTEAFF
TRBV7-9	TRBJ1-1	NA	NA	TGTGCCAGCAGCTTCCCCGTCGCGGGGGAGGGCACTGAAGCTTTCTTT	CASSFPVAGEGTEAFF
TRBV7-6	TRBJ1-3	NA	NA	TGTGCCAGCAGCGAAATTCCTCTGGGTCAGGGGCTCCTCTCTGGAAACACCATATATTTT	CASSEIPLGQGLLSGNTIYF
TRBV7-9	TRBJ2-3	TRBD1	NA	TGTGCCAGCAGCTTAGCCAGGGGGCGAGGGGATACGCAGTATTTT	CASSLARGRGDTQYF
TRBV5-1	TRBJ2-3	TRBD2	NA	TGCGCCAGCAGCCCACTAGCGGGGCAAATCACAGATACGCAGTATTTT	CASSPLAGQITDTQYF
TRBV2	TRBJ1-2	TRBD1	once	TGTGCCAGCAGTGCTTCACTGGGACAGGGGGCGGTTGGCTACACCTTC	CASSASLGQGAVGYTF
TRBV4-1	TRBJ1-5	TRBD1	NA	TGCGCCAGCAGCCAAGATGCCACAGGGGGGACTCATCAGCCCCAGCATTTT	CASSQDATGGTHQPQHF
TRBV7-6	TRBJ1-4	TRBD1	NA	TGTGCCAGCAGCTTAGTTCCGGGACAGGGGGAGACTAATGAAAAACTGTTTTTT	CASSLVPGQGETNEKLFF
TRBV2	TRBJ2-7	NA	NA	TGTGCCAGCAGCCGGACTATCGGGGCCGAGCAGTACTTC	CASSRTIGAEQYF
TRBV12-3/TRBV12-4	TRBJ1-1	NA	NA	TGTGCCAGCAGTTTAGTAGAGGGCACTGAAGCTTTCTTT	CASSLVEGTEAFF
TRBV19	TRBJ2-7	NA	NA	TGTGCCAGTAGTACCGGGGACGAGCAGTACTTC	CASSTGDEQYF
TRBV28	TRBJ2-2	NA	NA	TGTGCCAGCAGTTTAGAGGGCACAGGGATCCTGTTTTTT	CASSLEGTGILFF
TRBV7-9	TRBJ2-5	NA	NA	TGTGCCAGCAGCTTAATCTGGAATAGGGGCCAAGAGACCCAGTACTTC	CASSLIWNRGQETQYF
TRBV24-1	TRBJ2-5	TRBD2	once	TGTGCCACCAGTGATCCACGGGGGGGGGAGACCCAGTACTTC	CATSDPRGGETQYF
TRBV12-5	TRBJ2-2	TRBD2	NA	TGTGCTAGTGGTTTGGTAATAGGCGGGGGGAACACCGGGGAGCTGTTTTTT	CASGLVIGGGNTGELFF
TRBV6-5	TRBJ2-5	TRBD2	NA	TGTGCCAGCAGAATAGCGGGGGGGCCGGGGGAGACCCAGTACTTC	CASRIAGGPGETQYF
TRBV29-1	TRBJ1-2	NA	NA	TGCAGCGTCGTCAGGGAATTTGGGGGCTACACCTTC	CSVVREFGGYTF
TRBV2	TRBJ2-7	NA	NA	TGTGCCAGCAGTGAGGAACGGGGGGCGTCTGCCTACGAGCAGTACTTC	CASSEERGASAYEQYF
TRBV6-5	TRBJ2-7	NA	NA	TGTGCCAGCAGTTACTCGAGTGCAGGTTCCTACGAGCAGTACTTC	CASSYSSAGSYEQYF
TRBV4-3	TRBJ2-5	TRBD2	NA	TGCGCCAGCAGCCAAGATGGACAGCGGGGGTGGCAGCCCCAGTACTTC	CASSQDGQRGWQPQYF